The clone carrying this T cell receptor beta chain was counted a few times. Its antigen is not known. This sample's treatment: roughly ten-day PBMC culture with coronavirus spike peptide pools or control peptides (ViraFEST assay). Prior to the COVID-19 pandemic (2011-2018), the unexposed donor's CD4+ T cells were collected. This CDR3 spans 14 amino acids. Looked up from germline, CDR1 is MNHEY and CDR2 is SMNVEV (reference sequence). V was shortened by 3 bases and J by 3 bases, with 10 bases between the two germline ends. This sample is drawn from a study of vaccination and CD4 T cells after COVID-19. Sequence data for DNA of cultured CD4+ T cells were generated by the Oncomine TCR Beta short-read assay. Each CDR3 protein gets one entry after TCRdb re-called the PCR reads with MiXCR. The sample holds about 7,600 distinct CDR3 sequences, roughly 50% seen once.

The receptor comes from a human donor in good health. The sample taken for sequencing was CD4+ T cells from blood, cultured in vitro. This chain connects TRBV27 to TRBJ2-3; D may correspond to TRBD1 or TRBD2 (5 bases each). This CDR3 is CASSFGGTTDTQYF. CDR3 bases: TGTGCCAGCAGTTTTGGGGGTACGACAGATACGCAGTATTTT.